The table lists the clone carrying this T cell receptor (beta chain) with a few counts. RNA transcripts yielded amplified TCR beta CDR3 regions. Amplification began with first-round RT-PCR using HTBI primers, then second-round multiplex PCR was performed. TCRdb reanalysed the multiplex PCR reads using MiXCR and keeps one entry per CDR3 protein. The sample contains just over 600,000 distinct CDR3 sequences, 22% of which appear only once. This entry comes from a study of Graves' ophthalmopathy and Graves' hyperthyroidism. Study background: Peripheral blood sampling occurred at initial diagnosis, before any treatment.

Trimming took 5 bases from V and 4 from J, leaving 14 bases between them. CDR1 and CDR2 from the germline V gene are MDHEN and SYDVKM. The CDR3 contains 14 residues. Sample: peripheral blood. The TCR originated in a woman between 18 and 29 years old with stable Graves' hyperthyroidism. Some clones in this sample may be carry-over from other donors' samples. The J gene is TRBJ1-2, the V gene TRBV28; D gene ambiguous. The CDR3 loop reads CASSPQISSYGYTF. Here the CDR3 DNA reads TGTGCCAGCAGTCCACAAATCTCAAGCTATGGCTACACCTTC.